Listed here are 17 T cell receptor beta chains from one sample, sequenced in a study of beta chain features in type 1 diabetes. The whole isolated RNA underwent reverse transcription, so sequencing captured expressed TCRB transcripts. Some clones are missing from TCRdb's copy, which holds only in-frame ones; the method was immunoSEQ multiplex PCR. The data contain a few hundred thousand clones, 9.6% of them singletons. Sample: naive CD4+ T cells from blood. All receptors derive from a woman aged 18-29 years in good health.

With regard to this clone: A junction end diverges from the germline sequence, so it may reflect a read error. The chain uses TRBV12-5 and TRBJ1-1; perhaps TRBD1 as D (6 bases). The germline gives CDR1 LGHNT, CDR2 FRNRAP. This CDR3 region has 16 residues. Written as DNA, the CDR3 is TGTGCTAGTGGTTTGGTAGTAAATACAGGGAACATTGAAGCTTTCTTT. Encoded protein: CASGLVVNTGNIEAFF.

This clone has more than one count but fewer than ten. The chain is built from TRBV27 and TRBJ1-1, with TRBD1 matching over 10 bases. This CDR3 is built from 14 residues. V was pared by 2 bases and J by 9 bases, with 6 bases of the junction left unmatched. CDR1 is MNHEY, CDR2 SMNVEV, per germline (reference sequence). Written as DNA, the CDR3 is TGTGCCAGCAGTTTAATCGGGACAGGGGCAAAAGCTTTCTTT. Translation: CASSLIGTGAKAFF.

This clone was observed a handful of times. V is TRBV28 and J is TRBJ1-2; no clear D gene. Germline V lookup: CDR1 MDHEN, CDR2 SYDVKM. Deletions cut 2 bases from V and 0 bases from J, with 10 bases between. The length of the CDR3 is 15 residues. The CDR3 sequence: CASSLVQVANYGYTF. The CDR3 DNA reads as TGTGCCAGCAGTTTAGTCCAGGTGGCTAACTATGGCTACACCTTC.

In this sample, this clone turned up a few times. The chain carries TRBV27 and TRBJ2-5; D possibly corresponds to TRBD2 (5 bases). V was cut by 5 bases and J by 2 bases, with 9 bases left in between. The V gene's germline CDR1 is MNHEY and CDR2 SMNVEV (reference sequence). The CDR3 extends over 13 amino acids. CDR3 residues: CASSVRDQETQYF. DNA for the CDR3: TGTGCCAGCAGTGTCCGGGATCAAGAGACCCAGTACTTC.

This clone was found a few times. The chain links TRBV14 to TRBJ2-1; TRBD1 might be the D (5 bases). There are 18 residues in the CDR3. The germline CDR1 and CDR2 sequences are SGHDN and FVKESK. Trimming stripped 1 base from V and 0 bases from J, with 16 bases between. Here the CDR3 DNA reads TGTGCCAGCAGCCAAGTTCTCGCAGGGCCGAGCTCCTACAATGAGCAGTTCTTC. This translates into CASSQVLAGPSSYNEQFF.

V gene TRBV18 combines with J gene TRBJ2-2, with TRBD2 as a possible D gene (6 bases). CDR1 KGHSH and CDR2 LQKENI come from the germline V gene. Trimming shortened V by 0 bases and J by 4 bases, and 9 bases separated the two germline ends. CDR3 length equals 15 residues. CDR3 amino acids: CASSPPSGSTGELFF. The CDR3 DNA reads as TGTGCCAGCTCACCACCGTCCGGGAGCACCGGGGAGCTGTTTTTT.

The rearrangement links TRBV5-5 to TRBJ1-5; no firm D call. The V gene lost 0 bases and the J gene lost 4 bases, with 8 bases spanning the gap. The length of the CDR3 is 14 residues. Germline V gene lookup returns CDR1 SGHKS and CDR2 YYEKEE (reference sequence). The CDR3: CASSLGPRNQPQHF. Here the CDR3 DNA reads TGTGCCAGCAGCTTGGGCCCGCGGAATCAGCCCCAGCATTTT. Full variable domain (outside the CDR3, taken from reference TRBV5-5 and TRBJ1-5): DAGVTQSPTHLIKTRGQQVTLRCSPISGHKSVSWYQQVLGQGPQFIFQYYEKEERGRGNFPDRFSARQFPNYSSELNVNALLLGDSALYLCASSLGPRNQPQHFGDGTRLSIL.

This clone was seen a handful of times. This sequence joins TRBV5-1 and TRBJ2-1; 8 bases fit TRBD2. With 0 bases clipped from V and 9 bases from J, the junction kept 8 bases outside the gene matches. Per the germline V gene, CDR1 is SGHRS and CDR2 is YFSETQ. CDR3 length: 15 residues. CDR3 DNA: TGCGCCAGCAGCTTGGCCAGCGGGAGCTGGGCTGAGCAGTTCTTC. Protein: CASSLASGSWAEQFF.

This clone was counted only a few times. V gene TRBV27 combines with J gene TRBJ2-5, with 11 nucleotides matching TRBD1. The J call could be wrong; TRBJ2-7 is a better fit for the DNA end. Germline V gene sequence: CDR1 MNHEY, CDR2 SMNVEV (reference sequence). This CDR3 contains 15 residues. The CDR3 DNA follows: TGTGCCAGCAGTTTATCCGGGACAGGGGGCTACGAGCAGTACTTC. As protein: CASSLSGTGGYEQYF.

The table lists this clone with a few counts. The genes are TRBV9 and TRBJ2-1; 7 bases agree with TRBD2. The V gene's germline CDR1 is SGDLS and CDR2 YYNGEE. CDR3 size: 12 residues. With V trimmed by 4 bases and J by 8 bases, 3 bases remained unmatched. The CDR3 spells CASSQSGDEQFF. Written as DNA, the CDR3 is TGTGCCAGCAGCCAGAGCGGGGATGAGCAGTTCTTC. The variable domain in full, with the rest retrieved from reference TRBV9 and TRBJ2-1, is DSGVTQTPKHLITATGQRVTLRCSPRSGDLSVYWYQQSLDQGLQFLIQYYNGEERAKGNILERFSAQQFPDLHSELNLSSLELGDSALYFCASSQSGDEQFFGPGTRLTVL.

This clone was observed a few times. The chain joins TRBV14 to TRBJ1-1; TRBD1 matches at 9 bases. With V trimmed by 3 bases and J by 5 bases, 7 bases remained unmatched. The CDR3 extends over 15 amino acids. Germline lookup yields CDR1 SGHDN and CDR2 FVKESK. In nucleotides, the CDR3 is TGTGCCAGCAGCCACTCGGACAGGGGCTTTACTGAAGCTTTCTTT. Amino acid sequence: CASSHSDRGFTEAFF.

V is TRBV28 and J is TRBJ1-5; TRBD1 aligns across 8 bases. Germline CDR1 reads MDHEN; CDR2 reads SYDVKM. The V gene end was trimmed by 3 bases and the J gene end by 6 bases; junction bases not matched to a gene: 13. This CDR3 comprises 17 residues. The CDR3, as DNA: TGTGCCAGCAGTTTGTGGTCGGTCAGGGGGCTGGGTCAGCCCCAGCATTTT. This encodes CASSLWSVRGLGQPQHF.

The chain is built from TRBV5-1 and TRBJ2-1; TRBD2 aligns across 9 bases. This CDR3 has 13 residues. Looked up from germline, CDR1 is SGHRS and CDR2 is YFSETQ. J lost 8 bases, V lost 3 bases, and 3 bases had no gene match. CDR3 amino acids: CASSSGLADEQFF. As DNA, the CDR3 is TGCGCCAGCAGCTCGGGACTAGCCGATGAGCAGTTCTTC.

This clone was counted a few times. This chain connects TRBV9 to TRBJ2-1; D is perhaps TRBD2 (5 bases). Germline CDR1 SGDLS, CDR2 YYNGEE. The CDR3 has 13 amino acids. V lost 0 bases and J 10 bases, leaving 11 bases between the germline ends. Here the CDR3 reads CASSVGPSGEQFF. The DNA for the CDR3 is TGTGCCAGCAGCGTAGGTCCCTCGGGAGAGCAGTTCTTC.

This chain's CDR3 is CASTAGSTEAFF. Written as DNA, the CDR3 is TGTGCCAGCACGGCTGGGAGCACTGAAGCTTTCTTT. This sequence joins TRBV5-4 and TRBJ1-1, with D hard to call. This CDR3 is 12 amino acids long. Germline loops: CDR1 SGHNT, CDR2 YYREEE (reference sequence). V gave up 6 bases and J gave up 4 bases, with 10 bases separating them.

This clone showed up just a few times. This chain joins TRBV5-1 and TRBJ2-7; D unresolved. V gave up 3 bases and J gave up 6 bases, with 7 bases separating them. Germline CDR1 reads SGHRS; CDR2 reads YFSETQ. The CDR3 runs 11 residues. CDR3 sequence (DNA): TGCGCCAGCAGCTCCTCCGGCGAGCAGTACTTC. Protein sequence: CASSSSGEQYF.

In this sample, this clone turned up a few times. This chain joins TRBV7-3 and TRBJ2-7; 8 nucleotides align to TRBD1. V was pared by 5 bases and J by 7 bases, with 10 bases of the junction left unmatched. This CDR3 is 14 amino acids long. CDR1 and CDR2 from the germline V gene are SGHTA and FQGTGA. As DNA, the CDR3 is TGTGCCAGCAGCCTAGACAGGGGCCGAGGGGAGCAGTACTTC. As protein: CASSLDRGRGEQYF.